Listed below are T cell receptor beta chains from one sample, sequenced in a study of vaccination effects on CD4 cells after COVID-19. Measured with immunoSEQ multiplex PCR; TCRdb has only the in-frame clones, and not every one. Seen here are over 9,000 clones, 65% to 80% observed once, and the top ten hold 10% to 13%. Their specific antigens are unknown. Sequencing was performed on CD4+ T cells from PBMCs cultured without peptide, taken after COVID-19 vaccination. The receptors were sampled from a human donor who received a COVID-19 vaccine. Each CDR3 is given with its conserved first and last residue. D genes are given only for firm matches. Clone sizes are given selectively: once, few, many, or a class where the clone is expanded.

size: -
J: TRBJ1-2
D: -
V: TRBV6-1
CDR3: CASSEAGAEVGYGYTF
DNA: TGTGCCAGCAGTGAAGCAGGGGCCGAAGTCGGCTATGGCTACACCTTC

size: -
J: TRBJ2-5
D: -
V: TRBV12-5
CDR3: CASGLSGLFQETQYF
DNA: TGTGCTAGTGGTTTGTCGGGACTTTTCCAAGAGACCCAGTACTTC

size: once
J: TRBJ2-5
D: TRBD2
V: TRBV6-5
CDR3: CASRPGTSGATQYF
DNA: TGTGCCAGCAGGCCCGGGACTAGCGGGGCGACCCAGTACTTC

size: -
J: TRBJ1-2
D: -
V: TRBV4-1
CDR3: CASSQDQRNYGYTF
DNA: TGCGCCAGCAGCCAAGATCAGAGGAACTATGGCTACACCTTC

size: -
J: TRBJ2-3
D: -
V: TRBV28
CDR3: CASAFGMWESEGDTQYF
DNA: TGTGCCAGCGCGTTCGGGATGTGGGAGAGTGAAGGGGATACGCAGTATTTT

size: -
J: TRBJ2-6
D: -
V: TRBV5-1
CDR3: CASSLDGTGANVLTF
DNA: TGCGCCAGCAGCTTGGACGGGACCGGGGCCAACGTCCTGACTTTC

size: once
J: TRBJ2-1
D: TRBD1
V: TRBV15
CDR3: CATSRDHPGQADNEQFF
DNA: TGTGCCACCAGCAGAGACCATCCGGGACAGGCTGACAATGAGCAGTTCTTC

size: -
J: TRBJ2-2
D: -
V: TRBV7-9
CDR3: CASSSGLFKTGELFF
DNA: TGTGCCAGCAGCTCCGGACTATTCAAGACCGGGGAGCTGTTTTTT

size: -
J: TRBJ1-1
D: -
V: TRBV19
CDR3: CASSESGRRNTEAFF
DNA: TGTGCCAGTAGTGAATCGGGACGGCGAAACACTGAAGCTTTCTTT

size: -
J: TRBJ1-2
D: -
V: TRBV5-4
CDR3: CASVGDLTNYGYTF
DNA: TGTGCCAGCGTTGGTGACCTAACTAACTATGGCTACACCTTC

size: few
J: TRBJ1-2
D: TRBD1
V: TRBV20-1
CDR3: CSASPQGAHYGYTF
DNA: TGCAGTGCTAGTCCCCAGGGGGCTCACTATGGCTACACCTTC

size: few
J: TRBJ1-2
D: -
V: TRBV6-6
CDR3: CASGQQENYGYTF
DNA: TGTGCCAGCGGCCAACAGGAGAACTATGGCTACACCTTC

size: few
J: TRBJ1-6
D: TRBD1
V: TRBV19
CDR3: CASSITGGSSPLHF
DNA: TGTGCCAGTAGTATTACAGGGGGGTCTTCACCCCTCCACTTT

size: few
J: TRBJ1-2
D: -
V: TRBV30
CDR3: CAWSVPRDGYTF
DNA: TGTGCCTGGAGTGTACCGAGGGACGGCTACACCTTC

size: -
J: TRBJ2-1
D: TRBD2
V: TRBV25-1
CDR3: CASSEAGTSGGAEFF
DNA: TGTGCCAGCAGCGAGGCCGGGACTAGCGGGGGGGCGGAGTTCTTC

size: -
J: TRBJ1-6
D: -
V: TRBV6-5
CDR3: CASIRDRKNSPLHF
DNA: TGTGCCAGCATTAGAGACAGGAAAAATTCACCCCTCCACTTT

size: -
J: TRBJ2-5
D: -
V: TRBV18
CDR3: CASSPPGGPQKTQYF
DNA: TGTGCCAGCTCACCACCCGGGGGCCCCCAAAAGACCCAGTACTTC

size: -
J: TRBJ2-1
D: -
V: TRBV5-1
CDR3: CASSRGQASLYNEQFF
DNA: TGCGCCAGCAGCCGAGGGCAGGCGAGCCTTTACAATGAGCAGTTCTTC

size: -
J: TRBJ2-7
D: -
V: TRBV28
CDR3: CASSRSTYEQYF
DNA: TGTGCCAGCAGTAGGTCTACCTACGAGCAGTACTTC

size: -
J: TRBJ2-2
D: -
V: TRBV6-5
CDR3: CASRLRQGLTGELFF
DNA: TGTGCCAGCAGGCTTAGACAGGGACTGACCGGGGAGCTGTTTTTT

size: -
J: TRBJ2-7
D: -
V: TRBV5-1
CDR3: CASSPQGTTYEQYF
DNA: TGCGCCAGCAGCCCCCAGGGGACTACCTACGAGCAGTACTTC

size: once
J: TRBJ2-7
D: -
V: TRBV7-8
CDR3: CASSLDRWRSSYEQYF
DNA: TGTGCCAGCAGCTTAGATCGTTGGAGAAGCTCCTACGAGCAGTACTTC

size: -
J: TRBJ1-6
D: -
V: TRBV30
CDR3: CAWSVNSPLHF
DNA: TGTGCCTGGAGTGTAAATTCACCCCTCCACTTT

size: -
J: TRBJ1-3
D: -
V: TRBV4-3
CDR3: CASSQDVTNTIYF
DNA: TGCGCCAGCAGCCAAGATGTGACAAACACCATATATTTT

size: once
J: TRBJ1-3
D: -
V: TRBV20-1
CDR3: CSASGSTNTIYF
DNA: TGCAGTGCTAGTGGCAGTACAAACACCATATATTTT

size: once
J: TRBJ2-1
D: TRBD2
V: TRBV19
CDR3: CASSIGWRGRGAYNEQFF
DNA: TGTGCCAGTAGTATAGGGTGGCGCGGGAGGGGAGCCTACAATGAGCAGTTCTTC

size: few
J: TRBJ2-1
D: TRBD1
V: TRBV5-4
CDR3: CASSPGTGGHNEQFF
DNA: TGTGCCAGCAGCCCCGGGACAGGGGGTCACAATGAGCAGTTCTTC

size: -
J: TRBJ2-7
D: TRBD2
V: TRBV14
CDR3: CASSPRASGYEQYF
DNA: TGTGCCAGCAGCCCTCGGGCTAGCGGATACGAGCAGTACTTC

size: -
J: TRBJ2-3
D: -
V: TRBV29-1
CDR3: CSVKPGQGTDTQYF
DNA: TGCAGCGTTAAGCCGGGACAAGGCACAGATACGCAGTATTTT

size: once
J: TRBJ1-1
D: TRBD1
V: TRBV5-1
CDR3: CASSTRGDTEAFF
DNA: TGCGCCAGCAGCACCAGGGGGGACACTGAAGCTTTCTTT

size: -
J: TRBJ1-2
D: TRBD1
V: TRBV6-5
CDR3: CASSYIGQAYNYGYTF
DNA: TGTGCCAGCAGTTACATTGGACAGGCTTACAACTATGGCTACACCTTC

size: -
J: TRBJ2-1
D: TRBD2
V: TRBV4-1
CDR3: CASSRGLAGASYNEQFF
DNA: TGCGCCAGCAGCCGAGGACTAGCGGGGGCCTCCTACAATGAGCAGTTCTTC

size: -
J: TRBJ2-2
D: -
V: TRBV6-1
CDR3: CAVGRNTGELFF
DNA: TGTGCCGTTGGGCGTAATACCGGGGAGCTGTTTTTT

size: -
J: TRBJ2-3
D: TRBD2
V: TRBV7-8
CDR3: CASSLAYRNLAGGRGDTQYF
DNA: TGTGCCAGCAGCTTAGCGTACCGAAACCTAGCGGGAGGTAGAGGAGATACGCAGTATTTT

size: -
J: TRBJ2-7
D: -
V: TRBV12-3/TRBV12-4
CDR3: CASSQKEYEQYF
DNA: TGTGCCAGCAGCCAGAAGGAATACGAGCAGTACTTC

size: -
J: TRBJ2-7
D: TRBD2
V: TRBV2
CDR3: CASSPSAGGTYEQYF
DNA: TGTGCCAGCAGCCCGTCGGCGGGAGGGACCTACGAGCAGTACTTC

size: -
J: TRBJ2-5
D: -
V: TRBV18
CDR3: CASSLQETQYF
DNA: TGTGCCAGCTCCCTTCAAGAGACCCAGTACTTC

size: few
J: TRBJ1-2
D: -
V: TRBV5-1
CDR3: CASSSEGRAKGYTF
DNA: TGCGCCAGCAGCTCCGAGGGGCGGGCTAAAGGCTACACCTTC

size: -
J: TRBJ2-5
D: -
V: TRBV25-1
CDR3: CASSDASLETQYF
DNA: TGTGCCAGCAGTGACGCTAGCTTAGAGACCCAGTACTTC

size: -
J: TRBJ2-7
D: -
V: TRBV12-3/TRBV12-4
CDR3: CASSLHYEQYF
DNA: TGTGCCAGCAGTTTACACTACGAGCAGTACTTC

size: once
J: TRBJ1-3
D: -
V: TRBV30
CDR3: CAWSLGFSGNTIYF
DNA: TGTGCCTGGAGCTTGGGGTTCTCTGGAAACACCATATATTTT

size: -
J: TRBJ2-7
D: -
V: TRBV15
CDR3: CATSRAAGTYEQYF
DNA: TGTGCCACCAGCAGAGCGGCGGGGACCTACGAGCAGTACTTC

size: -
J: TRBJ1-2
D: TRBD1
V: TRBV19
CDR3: CASSPQGTYGYTF
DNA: TGTGCCAGTAGTCCACAGGGGACCTATGGCTACACCTTC

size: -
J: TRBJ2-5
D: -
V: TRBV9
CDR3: CASNREVQETQYF
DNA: TGTGCCAGCAACAGAGAGGTCCAAGAGACCCAGTACTTC

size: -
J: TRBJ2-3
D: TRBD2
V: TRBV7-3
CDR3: CASSPRGGTDTQYF
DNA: TGTGCCAGCAGCCCCCGGGGGGGCACAGATACGCAGTATTTT

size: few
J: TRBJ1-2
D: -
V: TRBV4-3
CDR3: CASSPYLNYGYTF
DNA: TGCGCCAGCAGTCCTTATCTTAACTATGGCTACACCTTC

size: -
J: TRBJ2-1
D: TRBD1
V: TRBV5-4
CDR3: CASSLDRGYHNEQFF
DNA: TGTGCCAGCAGCCTAGACAGGGGGTACCACAATGAGCAGTTCTTC

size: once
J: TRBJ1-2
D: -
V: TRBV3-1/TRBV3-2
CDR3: CASSQEPGHPIGYTF
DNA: TGTGCCAGCAGCCAAGAACCGGGACATCCGATTGGCTACACCTTC

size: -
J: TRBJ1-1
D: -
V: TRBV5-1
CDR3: CASSLVRSGTEAFF
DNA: TGCGCCAGCAGCTTGGTCAGAAGTGGCACTGAAGCTTTCTTT

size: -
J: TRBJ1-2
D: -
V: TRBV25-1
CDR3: CAMSTRGACGYTF
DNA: TGTGCCATGTCTACTAGGGGGGCATGTGGCTACACCTTC

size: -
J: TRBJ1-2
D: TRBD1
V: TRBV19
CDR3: CASSGQGHYGYTF
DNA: TGTGCCAGTTCCGGACAGGGCCACTATGGCTACACCTTC

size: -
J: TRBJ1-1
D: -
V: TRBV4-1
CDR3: CASSQGRGRRTEAFF
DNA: TGCGCCAGCAGCCAAGGCCGAGGCCGCCGGACTGAAGCTTTCTTT

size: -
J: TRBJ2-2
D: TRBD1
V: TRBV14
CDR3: CASSPLGSGTGAGELFF
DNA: TGTGCCAGCAGCCCGCTCGGGAGCGGGACAGGGGCCGGGGAGCTGTTTTTT

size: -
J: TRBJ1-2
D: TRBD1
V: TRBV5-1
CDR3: CASNFGATGGGGYTF
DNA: TGCGCCAGCAACTTTGGGGCCACAGGGGGCGGAGGCTACACCTTC

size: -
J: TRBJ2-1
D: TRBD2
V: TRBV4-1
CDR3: CASSPSLLAGGPYNEQFF
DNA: TGCGCCAGCAGCCCTTCCCTACTAGCGGGAGGGCCCTACAATGAGCAGTTCTTC

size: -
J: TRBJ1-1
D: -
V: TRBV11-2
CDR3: CASSGIRDGWTEAFF
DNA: TGTGCCAGCAGCGGAATCAGAGATGGATGGACTGAAGCTTTCTTT

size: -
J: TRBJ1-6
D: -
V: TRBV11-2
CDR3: CASSLGVGSPLHF
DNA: TGTGCCAGCAGCTTGGGGGTAGGGTCACCCCTCCACTTT

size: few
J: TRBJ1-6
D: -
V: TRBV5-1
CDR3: CASSREGINSPLHF
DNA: TGCGCCAGCAGCAGGGAGGGAATTAATTCACCCCTCCACTTT

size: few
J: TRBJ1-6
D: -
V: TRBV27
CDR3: CASSSGSSYNSPLHF
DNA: TGTGCCAGCAGTTCCGGGAGCTCCTATAATTCACCCCTCCACTTT